The clone carrying this T cell receptor (beta chain) came up a few times. The antigen remains undetermined. The CDR3 carries no conserved terminal phenylalanine or tryptophan, so it likely arises from a read error. Germline-derived CDR1 and CDR2 are LGHDT and YNNKEL (reference sequence). V was clipped by 7 bases and J by 5 bases; unmatched bases: 11. This CDR3 has 15 residues. MiXCR was run by TCRdb on the 5' RACE reads, yielding one entry per CDR3 protein. The sample carries roughly 700,000 distinct CDR3 sequences, over 8.5% recorded once. The data are from a study of identical twins. Study-wide results and limits: Findings depended on cross-sectional statistics rather than tracking the same donors.

These data were also reused for a study on yellow fever vaccine responses in identical twins.

Input material: PBMCs. The sequence was obtained from a woman aged 18-29 years in good health. The V and J genes are TRBV3-1 and TRBJ2-5; the match to TRBD2 covers 9 bases. As DNA, the CDR3 is TGTGCCAGCAAATCTAGCGGGGAAAATAGGGAGACCCAGTACTCC. Its protein product is CASKSSGENRETQYS.